This is a list of T cell receptor beta chains from one sample in a study of shared clonotypes between healthy human individuals. TCRdb keeps only in-frame clones here, not all; method: immunoSEQ multiplex PCR. Here the sample spans 1,100,000 or so clones, around 78% being singletons. Sequences were obtained from memory CD4+ T cells from PBMCs. These receptors were collected from a man aged 18 to 30 in good health. Some clones in this sample may be carry-over from other donors' samples. Both conserved end residues are part of each CDR3. A D gene is named only where the DNA matches it firmly. Some rows mark clone size as missing; the rest say once, few, many or name a class of expanded clone.

few	.	TRBV18	TRBJ2-7	TGTGCCAGCTCACCCCGGCAGGGGGGCTACGAGCAGTACTTC	CASSPRQGGYEQYF
once	.	TRBV18	TRBJ2-2	TGTGCCAGCTCACCGGGACTGGCGAACACCGGGGAGCTGTTTTTT	CASSPGLANTGELFF
.	.	TRBV5-1	TRBJ1-1	TGCGCCAGCAGCTCTCAACAGGGCCTGAACACTGAAGCTTTCTTT	CASSSQQGLNTEAFF
.	.	TRBV28	TRBJ1-3	TGTGCCAGCAGTTTAGGTGGACCCGGAAACACCATATATTTT	CASSLGGPGNTIYF
.	.	TRBV5-1	TRBJ2-3	TGCGCCAGCAGCGCCGGGAGAGATAGCGGTCTTAGCACAGATACGCAGTATTTT	CASSAGRDSGLSTDTQYF
.	TRBD2	TRBV7-2	TRBJ2-5	TGTGCCAGCAGCTTAGGACTAGCGGGAGGGCCAATTCGGGAGACCCAGTACTTC	CASSLGLAGGPIRETQYF
.	.	TRBV5-8	TRBJ1-2	TGTGCCAGCAGCCCCCCCGTCAGGGCCTGGAGGGACTATGGCTACACCTTC	CASSPPVRAWRDYGYTF
.	TRBD2	TRBV5-1	TRBJ2-3	TGCGCCAGCAGCTCCGGACTAGCGGCCGACACAGATACGCAGTATTTT	CASSSGLAADTDTQYF
.	TRBD2	TRBV4-1	TRBJ2-3	TGCGCCAGCAGCCAAGATTTAACGAGCGGGAGGACAGATACGCAGTATTTT	CASSQDLTSGRTDTQYF
.	.	TRBV9	TRBJ2-1	TGTGCCAGCAGCGTCTCAGCGGAGTGGTACAATGAGCAGTTCTTC	CASSVSAEWYNEQFF
.	TRBD2	TRBV28	TRBJ2-4	TGTGCCAGCAGTCCGGCTTGGGGGAGGGCCCAAAAAAACATTCAGTACTTC	CASSPAWGRAQKNIQYF
.	.	TRBV10-2	TRBJ2-2	TGCGCCAGCAGGGCCCAAGCTGGGGAGCTGTTTTTT	CASRAQAGELFF
once	.	TRBV7-2	TRBJ1-1	TGTGCCAGCAGCTTAGCTGGGGGCTACACTGAAGCTTTCTTT	CASSLAGGYTEAFF
few	.	TRBV28	TRBJ1-2	TGTGCCAGCAGTACGGGTCCCAGGGGCTACACCTTC	CASSTGPRGYTF
.	TRBD1	TRBV11-2	TRBJ1-1	TGTGCCAGCAGCTTAGGAAGGACAGGTTCTGGAATGAACACTGAAGCTTTCTTT	CASSLGRTGSGMNTEAFF
.	TRBD2	TRBV7-2	TRBJ2-7	TGTGCCAGCAGCTTGGCGCCTAGCGGAGGGAAGTCCTACGAGCAGTACTTC	CASSLAPSGGKSYEQYF
.	.	TRBV18	TRBJ2-7	TGTGCCAGCTCACAGGCAGGCTACGAGCAGTACTTC	CASSQAGYEQYF
.	.	TRBV7-3	TRBJ1-2	TGTGCCAGCAGCTCGGCCGGCAACTATGGCTACACCTTC	CASSSAGNYGYTF
.	TRBD2	TRBV28	TRBJ2-1	TGTGCCAGCAGTTTGGCTAGCGGGGGGGGCCATGAGCAGTTCTTC	CASSLASGGGHEQFF
.	.	TRBV10-3	TRBJ2-1	TGTGCCATCAGTGAGTCGGTTCCGGCAGACAATGAGCAGTTCTTC	CAISESVPADNEQFF
.	.	TRBV6-5	TRBJ1-5	TGTGCCAGTAAAGGGGGAGTCTATCAGCCCCAGCATTTT	CASKGGVYQPQHF
.	.	TRBV28	TRBJ2-1	TGTGCCAGCAGTTTACTGGGGCAGGGATCCTACAATGAGCAGTTCTTC	CASSLLGQGSYNEQFF